The table lists the clone carrying this T cell receptor beta chain with a few counts. Its specificity is not known. Patients sequenced had flow cytometry evidence of CD8+CD57+ cell expansion. Severe acquired aplastic anemia was diagnosed in all patients. Patients were therapy-naive when their blood was sampled. This specimen comes from a study of CD8+CD57+ T cells in acquired aplastic anemia. About the study: Sorting CD4+ and CD8+ cells gave DNA averaging approximately 3 ug. Study conclusions and caveats: There were roughly 30 CD8+ CDR3 sequences that occurred in both patients and controls.

For CDR3 and TCR beta VDJ profiling, genomic DNA was the template used. TCRdb redid the calling of the reads with MiXCR, one entry per CDR3 protein. There are about 150,000 distinct CDR3 sequences in the sample; about 50% occur only once, and 9.5% to 15% lies in the top ten. Germline CDR1 is SGHAT and CDR2 is FQNNGV. V dropped 5 bases and J dropped 9; count of bases not matched to a gene: 7. The CDR3 is 16 amino acids. The chain couples TRBV11-2 to TRBJ2-4; 16 bases match TRBD2. This receptor was taken from a human donor with aplastic anemia. The sequencing input was sorted CD4+, CD8+, or CD8+CD57+ T cells (not recorded which) from PBMCs. The CDR3, as DNA: TGTGCCAGCAGCAGGGGGACTAGCGGGGGGGCTGGCATTCAGTACTTC. Translated, it gives CASSRGTSGGAGIQYF. Full variable domain (remainder filled in from reference TRBV11-2 and TRBJ2-4): EAGVAQSPRYKIIEKRQSVAFWCNPISGHATLYWYQQILGQGPKLLIQFQNNGVVDDSQLPKDRFSAERLKGVDSTLKIQPAKLEDSAVYLCASSRGTSGGAGIQYFGAGTRLSVL.